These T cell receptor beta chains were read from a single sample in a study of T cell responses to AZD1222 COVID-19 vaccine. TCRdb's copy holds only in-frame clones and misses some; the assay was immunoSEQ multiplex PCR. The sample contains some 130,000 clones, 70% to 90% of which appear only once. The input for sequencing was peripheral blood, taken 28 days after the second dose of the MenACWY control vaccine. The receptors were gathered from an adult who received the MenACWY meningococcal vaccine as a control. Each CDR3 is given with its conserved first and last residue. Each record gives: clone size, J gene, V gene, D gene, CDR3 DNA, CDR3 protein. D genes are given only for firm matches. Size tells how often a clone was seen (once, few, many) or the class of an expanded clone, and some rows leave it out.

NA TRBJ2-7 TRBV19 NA TGTGCCAGTAGTATAGGCGGCAGGGGCGAGCAGTACTTC CASSIGGRGEQYF
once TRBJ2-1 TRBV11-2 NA TGTGCCAGCAGCTCGCTCGGGGATCCCCGGTTTTACAATGAGCAGTTCTTC CASSSLGDPRFYNEQFF
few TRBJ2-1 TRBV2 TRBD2 TGTGCCAGCAGTCAAGGGGCTAGCGGAGCGTACAATGAGCAGTTCTTC CASSQGASGAYNEQFF
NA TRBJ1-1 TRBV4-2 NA TGTGCCAGCAGCCAAGATCTAGGGAGAGCTTTCTTT CASSQDLGRAFF
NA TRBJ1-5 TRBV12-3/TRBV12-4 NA TGTGCCAGCACTGCAGGAGATCAGCCCCAGCATTTT CASTAGDQPQHF
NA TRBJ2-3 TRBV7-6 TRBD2 TGTGCCAGCAGCCCCCTGACTAGCGGGAGGGCAAATTTT CASSPLTSGRANF
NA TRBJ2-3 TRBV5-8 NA TGTGCCAGCAGCTTTGGAGCGAGCACAGATACGCAGTATTTT CASSFGASTDTQYF
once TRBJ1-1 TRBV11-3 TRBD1 TGTGCCAGCAGCGCTCTGACAGGGGGACGAACTGAAGCTTTCTTT CASSALTGGRTEAFF
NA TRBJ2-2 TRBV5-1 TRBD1 TGCGCCAGCAGCTTGGAGGGGGCGGACGGGGAGCTGTTTTTT CASSLEGADGELFF
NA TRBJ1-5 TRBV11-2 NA TGTGCCAGCAGCCACAGTCCCGATCAGCCCCAGCATTTT CASSHSPDQPQHF
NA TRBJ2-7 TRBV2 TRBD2 TGTGCCAGCATGTGGGCTAGCGGGTACTCCTACGAGCAGTACTTC CASMWASGYSYEQYF
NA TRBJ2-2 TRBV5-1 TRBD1 TGCGCCAGCAGCTCGAGGGGGCACCTCACCGGGGAGCTGTTTTTT CASSSRGHLTGELFF
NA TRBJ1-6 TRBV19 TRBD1 TGTGCCACCCGACAGGGGTATAATTCACCCCTCCACTTT CATRQGYNSPLHF
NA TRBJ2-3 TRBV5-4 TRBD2 TGTGCCAGCAGCTCCCCCGGGGGGAGGGGCGCAGATACGCAGTATTTT CASSSPGGRGADTQYF
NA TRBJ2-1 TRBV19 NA TGTGCCAGTAAGTTTCGGGAGTCCTACAATGAGCAGTTCTTC CASKFRESYNEQFF
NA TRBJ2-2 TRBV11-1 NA TGTGCCAGCAGCTTAATAGAGGGGGTGAACACCGGGGAGCTGTTTTTT CASSLIEGVNTGELFF
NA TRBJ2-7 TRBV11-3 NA TGTGCCAGCAGCTCCTTCCAAGACAGCTTCTACGAGCAGTACTTC CASSSFQDSFYEQYF
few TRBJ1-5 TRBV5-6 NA TGTGCCAGCAGCTTGTTCAGGGCAAGTCAGCCCCAGCATTTT CASSLFRASQPQHF
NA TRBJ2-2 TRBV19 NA TGTGCCAGTAGTATAGTTGGTGACACCGGGGAGCTGTTTTTT CASSIVGDTGELFF
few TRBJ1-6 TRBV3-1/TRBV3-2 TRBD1 TGTGCCAGCAGCCCGCAGGGGGTTAATAATTCACCCCTCCACTTT CASSPQGVNNSPLHF
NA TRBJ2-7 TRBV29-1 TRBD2 TGCAGCGTTGCACTAGCGGGAAACGAGCAGTACTTC CSVALAGNEQYF
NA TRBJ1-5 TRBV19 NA TGTGCCAGTAGTGGCGGTCAGCCCCAGCATTTT CASSGGQPQHF
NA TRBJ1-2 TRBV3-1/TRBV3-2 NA TGTGCCAGCAGCCCCTCAAACAGGGTATATGGCTACACCTTC CASSPSNRVYGYTF
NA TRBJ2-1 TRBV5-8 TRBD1 TGTGCCAGCAGCTTAGGACAGGGGGACAATGAGCAGTTCTTC CASSLGQGDNEQFF
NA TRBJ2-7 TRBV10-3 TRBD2 TGTGCCATCAGGGGGGGGTCCTACGAGCAGTACTTC CAIRGGSYEQYF
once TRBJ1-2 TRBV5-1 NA TGCGCCAGCAGCTCGACTGTTAACTATGGCTACACCTTC CASSSTVNYGYTF
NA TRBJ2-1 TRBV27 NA TGTGCCAGCAGTTCCAACAGGGAAAGCGGCTCCTACAATGAGCAGTTCTTC CASSSNRESGSYNEQFF
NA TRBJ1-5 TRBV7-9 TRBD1 TGTGCCAGCAGCCTAGGACAGGGTAGCCAGCCCCAGCATTTT CASSLGQGSQPQHF
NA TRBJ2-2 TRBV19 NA TGTGCCAGTAGCCTTGGGGCCGGGGAGCTGTTTTTT CASSLGAGELFF
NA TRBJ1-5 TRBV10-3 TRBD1 TGTGCCATCAGTGACCAGGGGGCCGGTCAGCCCCAGCATTTT CAISDQGAGQPQHF
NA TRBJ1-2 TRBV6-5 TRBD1 TGTGCCAGCAGTACAGGGGGCGCGATGAAGGGCTACACCTTC CASSTGGAMKGYTF
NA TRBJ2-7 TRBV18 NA TGTGCCAGCTCACCAACGGCAGACTCCTACGAGCAGTACTTC CASSPTADSYEQYF
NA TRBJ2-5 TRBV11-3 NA TGTGCCAGCAGCCCTACGGACGGAAAGACCCAGTACTTC CASSPTDGKTQYF
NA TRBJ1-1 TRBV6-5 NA TGTGCCACCACCGGGACCCCGAACACTGAAGCTTTCTTT CATTGTPNTEAFF